This TCR beta chain was sequenced during a study of CD4 T cells in relation to SARS-CoV-2 and coronaviruses. Findings and caveats of the study: Compared with monoreactive clones, crossreactive clones showed significantly weaker SARS-CoV-2 expansion. Crossreactivity was assessed only for spike protein, not other viral proteins.

To note about this clone: Its matching antigen is unknown.

Naive or memory CD4+ cells were cultured 1:1 with T cell-depleted PBMCs plus CEF. V gave up 10 bases and J gave up 0 bases; unmatched junction bases: 7. Looked up from germline, CDR1 is WNHNN and CDR2 is SYGVQD (reference sequence). There are 14 residues in the CDR3. Some clones are missing from TCRdb's copy, which holds only in-frame ones; the method was immunoSEQ multiplex PCR. Of 30,000 to 40,000 clones listed, roughly 73% were seen once; the top ten hold roughly 22%. The chain couples TRBV10-1 to TRBJ2-7, with 9 bases aligning to TRBD1. Sequencing was performed on memory CD4+ T cells from PBMCs, cultured in vitro. The sequence derives from an adult with COVID-19. CDR3 in amino acids: CAIETGGYSYEQYF. CDR3 nucleotide sequence: TGCGCCATCGAAACAGGGGGCTACTCCTACGAGCAGTACTTC.